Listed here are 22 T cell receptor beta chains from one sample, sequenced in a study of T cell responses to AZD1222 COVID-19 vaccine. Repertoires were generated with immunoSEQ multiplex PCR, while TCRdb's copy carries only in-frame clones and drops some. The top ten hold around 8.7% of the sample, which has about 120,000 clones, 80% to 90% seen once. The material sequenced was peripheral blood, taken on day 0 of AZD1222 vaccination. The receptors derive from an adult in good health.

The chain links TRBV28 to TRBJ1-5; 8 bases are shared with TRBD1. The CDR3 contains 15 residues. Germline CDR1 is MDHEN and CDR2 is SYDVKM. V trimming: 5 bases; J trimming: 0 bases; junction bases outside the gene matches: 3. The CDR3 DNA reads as TGTGCCAGCAGTATCAGGGGGCTTAGCAATCAGCCCCAGCATTTT. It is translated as CASSIRGLSNQPQHF.

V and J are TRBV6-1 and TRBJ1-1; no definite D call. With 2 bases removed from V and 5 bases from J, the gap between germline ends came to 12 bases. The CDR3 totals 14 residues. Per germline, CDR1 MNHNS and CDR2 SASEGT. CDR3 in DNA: TGTGCCAGCAGTGAACCCGGGTGGGGAACTGAAGCTTTCTTT. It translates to CASSEPGWGTEAFF.

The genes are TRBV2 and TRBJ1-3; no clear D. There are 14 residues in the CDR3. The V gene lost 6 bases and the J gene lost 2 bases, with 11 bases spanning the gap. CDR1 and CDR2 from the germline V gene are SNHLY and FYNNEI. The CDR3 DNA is TGTGCCAGCAGCGAGACCACGGCTGGAAACACCATATATTTT. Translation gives CASSETTAGNTIYF. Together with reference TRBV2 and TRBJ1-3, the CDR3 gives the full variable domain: EPEVTQTPSHQVTQMGQEVILRCVPISNHLYFYWYRQILGQKVEFLVSFYNNEISEKSEIFDDQFSVERPDGSNFTLKIRSTKLEDSAMYFCASSETTAGNTIYFGEGSWLTVV.

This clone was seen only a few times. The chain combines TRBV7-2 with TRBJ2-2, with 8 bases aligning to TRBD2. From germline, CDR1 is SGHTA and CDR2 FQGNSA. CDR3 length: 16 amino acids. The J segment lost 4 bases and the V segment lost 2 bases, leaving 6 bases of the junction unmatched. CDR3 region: CASSLFRGRLTGELFF. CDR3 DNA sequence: TGTGCCAGCAGCTTATTCCGCGGGAGGCTCACCGGGGAGCTGTTTTTT.

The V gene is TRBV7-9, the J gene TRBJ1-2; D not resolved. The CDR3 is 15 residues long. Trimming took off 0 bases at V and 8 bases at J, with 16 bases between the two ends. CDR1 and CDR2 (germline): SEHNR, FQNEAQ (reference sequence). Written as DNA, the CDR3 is TGTGCCAGCAGCTTAGCGCCCCCGGCTACGGGAGGCTACACCTTC. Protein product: CASSLAPPATGGYTF. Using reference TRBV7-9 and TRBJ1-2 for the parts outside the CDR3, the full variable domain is DTGVSQNPRHKITKRGQNVTFRCDPISEHNRLYWYRQTLGQGPEFLTYFQNEAQLEKSRLLSDRFSAERPKGSFSTLEIQRTEQGDSAMYLCASSLAPPATGGYTFGSGTRLTVV.

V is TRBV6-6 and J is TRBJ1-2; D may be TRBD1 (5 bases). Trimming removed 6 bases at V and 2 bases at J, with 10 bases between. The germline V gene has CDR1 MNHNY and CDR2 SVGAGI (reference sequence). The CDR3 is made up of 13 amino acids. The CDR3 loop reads CASRLGENYGYTF. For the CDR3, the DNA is TGTGCCAGCAGGTTAGGGGAGAACTATGGCTACACCTTC.

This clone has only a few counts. CDR3 nucleotides: TGTGCCAGCAGTCGGGGGTACTACAATGAGCAGTTCTTC. Amino acids: CASSRGYYNEQFF. The V and J genes are TRBV7-3 and TRBJ2-1; the D gene is possibly TRBD2 (6 bases). Trimming removed 6 bases at V and 3 bases at J, with 9 bases between. This CDR3 contains 13 residues. Germline values: CDR1 SGHTA, CDR2 FQGTGA.

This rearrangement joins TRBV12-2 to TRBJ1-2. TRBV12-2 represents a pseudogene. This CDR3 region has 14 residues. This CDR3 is CASRLGVGGHGYTF. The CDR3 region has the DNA TGTGCAAGTCGCTTAGGGGTCGGGGGGCATGGCTACACCTTC.

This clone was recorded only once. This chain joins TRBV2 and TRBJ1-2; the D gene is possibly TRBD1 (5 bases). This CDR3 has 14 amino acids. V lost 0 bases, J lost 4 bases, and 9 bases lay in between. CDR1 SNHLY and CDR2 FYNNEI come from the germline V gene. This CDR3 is CASSEARQGYGYTF. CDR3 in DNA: TGTGCCAGCAGTGAAGCTCGGCAGGGCTATGGCTACACCTTC.

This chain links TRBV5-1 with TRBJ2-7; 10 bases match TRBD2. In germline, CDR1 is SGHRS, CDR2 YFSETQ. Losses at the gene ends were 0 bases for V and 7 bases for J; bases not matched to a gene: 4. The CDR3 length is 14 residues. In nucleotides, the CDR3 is TGCGCCAGCAGCTTGGGGACTAGCGGTATGGAGCAGTACTTC. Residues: CASSLGTSGMEQYF.

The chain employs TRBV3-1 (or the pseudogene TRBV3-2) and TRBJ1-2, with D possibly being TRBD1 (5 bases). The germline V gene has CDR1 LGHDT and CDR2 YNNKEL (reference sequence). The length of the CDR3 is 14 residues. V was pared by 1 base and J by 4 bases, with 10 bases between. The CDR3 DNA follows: TGTGCCAGCAGCCAAGGGACGGGACTCTATGGCTACACCTTC. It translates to CASSQGTGLYGYTF.

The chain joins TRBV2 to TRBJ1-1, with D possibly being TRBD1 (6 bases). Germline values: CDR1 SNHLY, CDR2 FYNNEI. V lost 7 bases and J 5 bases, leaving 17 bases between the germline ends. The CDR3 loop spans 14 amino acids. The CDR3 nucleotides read TGTGCCAGCATGGCAGGGGCCTCGTGGACTGAAGCTTTCTTT. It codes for CASMAGASWTEAFF.

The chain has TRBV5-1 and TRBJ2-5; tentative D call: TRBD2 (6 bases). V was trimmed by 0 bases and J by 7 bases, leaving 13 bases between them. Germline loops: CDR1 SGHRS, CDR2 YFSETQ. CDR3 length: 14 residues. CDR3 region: CASSLEGNGRTQYF. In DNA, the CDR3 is TGCGCCAGCAGCTTGGAGGGGAACGGGAGGACCCAGTACTTC.

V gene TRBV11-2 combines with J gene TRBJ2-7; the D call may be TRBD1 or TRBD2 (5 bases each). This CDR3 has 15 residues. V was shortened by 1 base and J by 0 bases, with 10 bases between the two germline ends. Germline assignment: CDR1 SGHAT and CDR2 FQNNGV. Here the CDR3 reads CASSLVKGSSYEQYF. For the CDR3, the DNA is TGTGCCAGCAGCTTAGTGAAGGGGAGCTCCTACGAGCAGTACTTC. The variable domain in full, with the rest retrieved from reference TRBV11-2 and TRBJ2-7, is EAGVAQSPRYKIIEKRQSVAFWCNPISGHATLYWYQQILGQGPKLLIQFQNNGVVDDSQLPKDRFSAERLKGVDSTLKIQPAKLEDSAVYLCASSLVKGSSYEQYFGPGTRLTVT.

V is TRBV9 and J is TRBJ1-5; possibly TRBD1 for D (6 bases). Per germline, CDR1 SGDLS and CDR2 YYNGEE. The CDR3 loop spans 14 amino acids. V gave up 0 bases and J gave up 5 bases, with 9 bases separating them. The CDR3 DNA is TGTGCCAGCAGCGTAGAGGGGGGGCATCAGCCCCAGCATTTT. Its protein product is CASSVEGGHQPQHF.

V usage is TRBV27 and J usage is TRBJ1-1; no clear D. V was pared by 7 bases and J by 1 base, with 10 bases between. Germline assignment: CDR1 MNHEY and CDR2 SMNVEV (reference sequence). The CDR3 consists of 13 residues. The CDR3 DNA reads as TGTGCCAGCACCTCTTTACAGAACACTGAAGCTTTCTTT. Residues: CASTSLQNTEAFF.

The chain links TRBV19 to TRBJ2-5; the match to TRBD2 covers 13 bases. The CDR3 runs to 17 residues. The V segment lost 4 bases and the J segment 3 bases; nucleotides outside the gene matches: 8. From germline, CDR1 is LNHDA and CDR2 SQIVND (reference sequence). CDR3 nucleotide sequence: TGTGCCAGTAGTACGAGTAGACTAGCGGGGGGTAAAGAGACCCAGTACTTC. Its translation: CASSTSRLAGGKETQYF.

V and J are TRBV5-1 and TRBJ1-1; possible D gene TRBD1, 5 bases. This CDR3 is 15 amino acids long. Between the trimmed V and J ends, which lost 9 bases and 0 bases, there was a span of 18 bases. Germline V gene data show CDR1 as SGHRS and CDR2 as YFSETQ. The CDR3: CANHLHRILNTEAFF. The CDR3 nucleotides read TGCGCCAACCACCTTCACAGGATATTGAACACTGAAGCTTTCTTT.

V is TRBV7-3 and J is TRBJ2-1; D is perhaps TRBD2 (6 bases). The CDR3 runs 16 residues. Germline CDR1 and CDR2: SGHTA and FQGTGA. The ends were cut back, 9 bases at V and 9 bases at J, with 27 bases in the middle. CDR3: CASSPVAGRVGREQFF. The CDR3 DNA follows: TGTGCCAGTTCCCCTGTTGCGGGGCGGGTGGGCCGTGAGCAGTTCTTC.

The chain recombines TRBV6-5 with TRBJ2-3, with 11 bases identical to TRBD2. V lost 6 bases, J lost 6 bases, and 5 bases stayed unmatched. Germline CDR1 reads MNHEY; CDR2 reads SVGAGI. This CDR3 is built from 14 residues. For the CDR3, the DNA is TGTGCCAGCAGACGACGACTAGCGGGGGATACGCAGTATTTT. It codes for CASRRRLAGDTQYF.

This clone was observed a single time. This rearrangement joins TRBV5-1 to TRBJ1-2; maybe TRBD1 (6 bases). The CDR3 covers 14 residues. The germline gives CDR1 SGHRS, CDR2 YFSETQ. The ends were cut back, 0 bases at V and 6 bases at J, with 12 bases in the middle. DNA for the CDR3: TGCGCCAGCAGCTTGGCAGGGGTCGTCGATGGCTACACCTTC. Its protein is CASSLAGVVDGYTF.

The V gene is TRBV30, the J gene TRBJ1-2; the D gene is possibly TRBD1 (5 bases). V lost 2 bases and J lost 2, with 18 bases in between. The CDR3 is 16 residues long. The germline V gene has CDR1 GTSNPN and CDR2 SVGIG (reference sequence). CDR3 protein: CAWSHDGGGNNYGYTF. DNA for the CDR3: TGTGCCTGGAGTCACGACGGCGGGGGTAACAACTATGGCTACACCTTC.